This T cell receptor (beta chain) was found in a study of radiotherapy plus CTLA-4 blockade in lung cancer. The CDR3 length is 11 residues. Germline lookup yields CDR1 SQVTM and CDR2 ANQGSEA. J lost 6 bases, V lost 4 bases, and 0 bases had no gene match. Study-wide findings and caveats: After radiotherapy and ipilimumab, tumor-derived clones expanded in peripheral blood.

Clones were sequenced by immunoSEQ multiplex PCR, and TCRdb holds only the in-frame ones, with some missing. The top ten clones hold over 20% of a sample with 85,000 to 95,000 clones, roughly 85% of them seen once. Details on this clone: What it binds is unknown.

The source of this sequence is a human donor with non-small cell lung cancer that progressed on radiotherapy plus ipilimumab. Specimen: peripheral blood, collected from a patient treated with radiotherapy plus ipilimumab. The chain has TRBV29-1 and TRBJ2-1; 7 bases fit TRBD1. Here the CDR3 reads CSVAGGNEQFF. The CDR3, as DNA: TGCAGCGTTGCAGGGGGCAATGAGCAGTTCTTC.